A single sample is the source of the 21 T cell receptor beta chains below, sequenced in a study of human versus mouse CDR3 diversity and MHC coevolution. Assay used: immunoSEQ multiplex PCR; TCRdb lists only in-frame clones, some missing. The sample contains about 60,000 clones, over 90% of which appear only once. Sequencing was performed on naive CD4+ T cells from blood. Noted subset: CD45RO-negative CD62L-positive naive CD4 T cells. These receptor sequences come from a person between 55 and 70 years old in good health.

The genes are TRBV18 and TRBJ2-2; tentatively, D is TRBD2 (5 bases). This CDR3 has 13 residues. V was shortened by 5 bases and J by 6 bases, with 10 bases between the two germline ends. Germline V gene sequence: CDR1 KGHSH, CDR2 LQKENI. CDR3 sequence: CASSGKEAGELFF. CDR3 nucleotides: TGTGCCAGCTCAGGGAAGGAGGCCGGGGAGCTGTTTTTT.

The chain joins TRBV27 to TRBJ1-2; D gene unclear. Trimming shortened V by 6 bases and J by 7 bases, and 15 bases separated the two germline ends. CDR3 length: 13 amino acids. From germline, CDR1 is MNHEY and CDR2 SMNVEV (reference sequence). The CDR3 protein is CASSQRGKGGYTF. The CDR3 DNA reads as TGTGCCAGCAGCCAAAGAGGGAAGGGTGGCTACACCTTC.

The V gene is TRBV7-9, the J gene TRBJ2-7; 11 bases align to TRBD2. V lost 3 bases and J lost 5; bases outside the gene matches: 12. This CDR3 is 17 amino acids long. CDR1 and CDR2 from the germline V gene are SEHNR and FQNEAQ (reference sequence). The CDR3 reads CASSLPRIAGGPDEQYF. In DNA, the CDR3 is TGTGCCAGCAGCTTGCCAAGGATAGCGGGAGGGCCCGACGAGCAGTACTTC.

This clone was seen just once. The rearrangement joins TRBV9 to TRBJ2-1; 9 nucleotides align to TRBD2. This CDR3 has 15 amino acids. Trimming at V came to 7 bases and at J to 7 bases, leaving 12 bases not matched to a gene. CDR1 SGDLS and CDR2 YYNGEE come from the germline V gene. DNA for the CDR3: TGTGCCAGCGGTGTGGCGGGAGGGCCTTGGAATGAGCAGTTCTTC. This translates into CASGVAGGPWNEQFF.

The J gene is TRBJ1-6, the V gene TRBV29-1, with D maybe TRBD1 (6 bases). CDR1 SQVTM and CDR2 ANQGSEA come from the germline V gene. The CDR3 is 14 amino acids. The V end was cut by 7 bases, the J end by 4 bases, with 14 bases between. The DNA of the CDR3 is TGCAGCGCTTCGACAGGATCTTATAATTCACCCCTCCACTTT. Residues: CSASTGSYNSPLHF.

J is TRBJ2-3 and V is TRBV5-1, with TRBD2 matching over 7 bases. J lost 2 bases, V lost 7 bases, and 10 bases had no gene match. Per germline, CDR1 SGHRS and CDR2 YFSETQ. This CDR3 is built from 15 residues. The CDR3, as DNA: TGCGCCAGCGGGGCGGGAGTTACCTCCACAGATACGCAGTATTTT. This gives the protein CASGAGVTSTDTQYF.

The chain links TRBV7-9 to TRBJ2-1; 8 bases match TRBD1. The CDR3 extends over 17 amino acids. V trimming: 8 bases; J trimming: 8 bases; junction bases outside the gene matches: 20. Germline CDR1 SEHNR, CDR2 FQNEAQ (reference sequence). The CDR3 bases are TGTGCCAGCTTACAGGGGGTCGGGAAACTATCTATCGATGAGCAGTTCTTC. It is translated as CASLQGVGKLSIDEQFF. Based on the CDR3 plus reference TRBV7-9 and TRBJ2-1, the full variable domain is DTGVSQNPRHKITKRGQNVTFRCDPISEHNRLYWYRQTLGQGPEFLTYFQNEAQLEKSRLLSDRFSAERPKGSFSTLEIQRTEQGDSAMYLCASLQGVGKLSIDEQFFGPGTRLTVL.

This chain connects TRBV5-1 to TRBJ2-1, with 8 bases fitting TRBD2. CDR1 is SGHRS and CDR2 is YFSETQ in the germline V gene. The CDR3 has 15 amino acids. Unmatched junction bases numbered 3, after V lost 4 bases and J lost 0 bases. CDR3 loop: CASSREGSSYNEQFF. CDR3 bases: TGCGCCAGCAGCCGGGAGGGCAGCTCCTACAATGAGCAGTTCTTC.

The chain uses TRBV5-1 and TRBJ2-5; D is perhaps TRBD2 (5 bases). Germline-derived CDR1 and CDR2 are SGHRS and YFSETQ. V lost 3 bases and J 3 bases, leaving 15 bases between the germline ends. The CDR3 is made up of 15 amino acids. This CDR3 is CASSWNPGSEETQYF. The CDR3 nucleotides are TGCGCCAGCAGCTGGAATCCGGGATCCGAAGAGACCCAGTACTTC.

This clone was counted once. Distinct nucleotide sequences in the sample also encode this CDR3. V gene TRBV7-9 combines with J gene TRBJ2-5; 7 bases fit TRBD1. J was trimmed by 1 base and V by 1 base; bases with no gene match: 0. Germline assignment: CDR1 SEHNR and CDR2 FQNEAQ (reference sequence). The CDR3 is 14 amino acids. CDR3 in DNA: TGTGCCAGCAGCTTAGGGACAGGCCAAGAGACCCAGTACTTC. Translating it yields CASSLGTGQETQYF.

The V call is TRBV5-4, the J call TRBJ1-2; 7 bases align to TRBD1. Germline loops: CDR1 SGHNT, CDR2 YYREEE (reference sequence). This CDR3 contains 13 residues. V was clipped by 2 bases and J by 8 bases; unmatched bases: 6. The CDR3 nucleotides are TGTGCCAGCAGCTTCACAGGGGAAGGAGGCTACACCTTC. This sequence encodes CASSFTGEGGYTF.

The genes are TRBV6-5 and TRBJ2-5; D might be TRBD1 (6 bases). This CDR3 is 15 amino acids long. The V end was cut by 2 bases, the J end by 1 base, with 11 bases between. CDR1 is MNHEY, CDR2 SVGAGI, per germline. The CDR3 DNA is TGTGCCAGCAGTTACGACGGACAGATCCAAGAGACCCAGTACTTC. Its protein is CASSYDGQIQETQYF.

The chain carries TRBV6-1 and TRBJ2-5; a possible D gene is TRBD2 (5 bases). The CDR3 loop spans 13 amino acids. Trimming cost V 7 bases and J 9 bases, with 18 bases left between them. From germline, CDR1 is MNHNS and CDR2 SASEGT. The CDR3 bases are TGTGCCAGCAACCCTTTAGGATCCGGGGCCCAGTACTTC. Protein: CASNPLGSGAQYF.

V is TRBV5-1 and J is TRBJ2-7, with 9 bases fitting TRBD1. This CDR3 is 15 amino acids long. V lost 3 bases to trimming and J lost 3 bases; unmatched junction nucleotides: 7. CDR1 and CDR2 from the germline V gene are SGHRS and YFSETQ. CDR3 nucleotides: TGCGCCAGCAGCTCCGGAGGGGGACAGGGCTACGAGCAGTACTTC. Residues: CASSSGGGQGYEQYF.

The chain has TRBV6-1 and TRBJ2-3; 15 nucleotides match TRBD2. CDR1 is MNHNS and CDR2 is SASEGT in the germline V gene. After removal of 4 bases from V and 0 bases from J, the junction contained 5 bases not matched to a gene. The CDR3 is 18 amino acids. In DNA, the CDR3 is TGTGCCAGCAGTGCCGGGACTAGCGGGAGGCCTAGCACAGATACGCAGTATTTT. As protein: CASSAGTSGRPSTDTQYF.

The gene calls are TRBV5-4 and TRBJ1-1; TRBD1 aligns across 10 bases. Per the germline V gene, CDR1 is SGHNT and CDR2 is YYREEE (reference sequence). There are 14 residues in the CDR3. CDR3 bases: TGTGCAGCACGGGACAGGGGTGGGTTGACTGAAGCTTTCTTT. Protein sequence: CAARDRGGLTEAFF.

The V and J genes are TRBV7-2 and TRBJ2-5; 7 bases fit TRBD1. V was clipped by 4 bases and J by 5 bases; unmatched bases: 19. CDR1 is SGHTA and CDR2 is FQGNSA in the germline V gene. The CDR3 extends over 18 amino acids. The CDR3 coding sequence is TGTGCCAGCAGCTCCCTACCCCGGGCCGACAGGGCCGGGGAGACCCAGTACTTC. This translates into CASSSLPRADRAGETQYF. The variable domain in full, with the rest retrieved from reference TRBV7-2 and TRBJ2-5, is GAGVSQSPSNKVTEKGKDVELRCDPISGHTALYWYRQSLGQGLEFLIYFQGNSAPDKSGLPSDRFSAERTGGSVSTLTIQRTQQEDSAVYLCASSSLPRADRAGETQYFGPGTRLLVL.

This rearrangement joins TRBV5-1 to TRBJ2-2, with 10 bases identical to TRBD2. The germline CDR1 and CDR2 sequences are SGHRS and YFSETQ. This CDR3 is built from 16 residues. Trimming removed 4 bases from V and 7 bases from J; junction bases left unmatched: 10. CDR3 amino acids: CASSPGASGSHGELFF. As DNA, the CDR3 is TGCGCCAGCAGCCCTGGAGCTAGCGGGAGCCACGGGGAGCTGTTTTTT.

The CDR3: CASSPGTAEAFF. CDR3 coding DNA: TGTGCCAGCAGCCCTGGGACAGCTGAAGCTTTCTTT. This sequence joins TRBV7-9 and TRBJ1-1; 7 positions match TRBD1. The CDR3 is 12 residues long. Germline CDR1 is SEHNR and CDR2 is FQNEAQ (reference sequence). Trimming removed 5 bases from V and 6 bases from J; junction bases left unmatched: 3. Combining the CDR3 with reference TRBV7-9 and TRBJ1-1 gives the whole variable domain DTGVSQNPRHKITKRGQNVTFRCDPISEHNRLYWYRQTLGQGPEFLTYFQNEAQLEKSRLLSDRFSAERPKGSFSTLEIQRTEQGDSAMYLCASSPGTAEAFFGQGTRLTVV.

The V and J genes are TRBV2 and TRBJ2-7; the D is unclear. The CDR3 sequence is 15 residues long. CDR1 is SNHLY and CDR2 is FYNNEI in the germline V gene. Trimming removed 2 bases from V and 0 bases from J, with 11 bases in between. This CDR3 is CASSELASSSYEQYF. Written as DNA, the CDR3 is TGTGCCAGCAGTGAATTAGCTTCTAGCTCCTACGAGCAGTACTTC.

This rearrangement joins TRBV9 to TRBJ2-1; 9 nucleotides align to TRBD1. This CDR3 has 15 residues. With V trimmed by 0 bases and J by 8 bases, 6 bases remained unmatched. Germline loops: CDR1 SGDLS, CDR2 YYNGEE. The CDR3 loop reads CASSVGQGVIYEQFF. For the CDR3, the DNA is TGTGCCAGCAGCGTAGGACAGGGGGTGATTTATGAGCAGTTCTTC.